The present entry profiles one TCR beta chain with its context. No antigen is known for it. At one boundary the junction diverges from the germline segment, which might be a read error. Sample treatment: over 15 received Ad26.COV2.S at low or high dose, single or two shots; roughly five received placebo; per-sample allocation not given. At day 63 after the first vaccine or placebo injection, samples were drawn. The table came from immunoSEQ multiplex PCR; TCRdb's copy has only in-frame clones and leaves some out. The data show about 390,000 clones, approximately 86% seen once. This specimen comes from a study of Ad26.COV2.S vaccination and SARS-CoV-2 variants. Study observations and caveats: Reports say spike-specific CD8+ and CD4+ T cell responses covered substantial breadth after vaccination.

Germline V gene sequence: CDR1 MNHEY, CDR2 SMNVEV (reference sequence). There are 15 residues in the CDR3. The gene calls are TRBV27 and TRBJ2-1; tentative D call: TRBD1 (6 bases). The TCR comes from a person aged 18 to 65 who received the Ad26.COV2.S COVID-19 vaccine or a placebo. The sample was peripheral blood, taken in a trial of Ad26.COV2.S vaccine versus placebo. Written as DNA, the CDR3 is TGTGCCAGCAGCTTATCCGGACAGCGAGTCAATGAGCAGTTCTTC. Translating it yields CASSLSGQRVNEQFF.